This TCR beta chain stems from a study of blood T cell repertoires in COVID-19. Study overall: There were acute and convalescent COVID-19 samples, and they came from the United States, Italy and Spain. Nucleic acid was either cDNA or gDNA, and it came from T cells, B-cell-depleted T cells, or PBMCs.

Germline V gene data show CDR1 as MNHEY and CDR2 as SMNVEV (reference sequence). V dropped 5 bases and J dropped 8; count of bases not matched to a gene: 5. The CDR3 consists of 13 residues. In Seattle, patients joined the study during active infection and were tracked longitudinally. The method was immunoSEQ multiplex PCR; TCRdb's version includes in-frame clones alone and lacks a portion of them. The sample lists about 350,000 clones; over 80% were seen once. The sample taken for sequencing was peripheral blood. The chain couples TRBV27 to TRBJ1-4; the match to TRBD1 covers 7 bases. The TCR sequence derives from a man aged 30-40 years with COVID-19, enrolled during active disease. Here the CDR3 DNA reads TGTGCCAGCAGTATCCGGGACAGCGAAAAACTGTTTTTT. Encoded protein: CASSIRDSEKLFF. Variable domain in full (rest from reference TRBV27 and TRBJ1-4): EAQVTQNPRYLITVTGKKLTVTCSQNMNHEYMSWYRQDPGLGLRQIYYSMNVEVTDKGDVPEGYKVSRKEKRNFPLILESPSPNQTSLYFCASSIRDSEKLFFGSGTQLSVL.